These T cell receptor beta chains were read from a single sample in a study of shared clonotypes between healthy human individuals. TCRdb keeps only in-frame clones here, not all; method: immunoSEQ multiplex PCR. The repertoire has around 1.4 million clones, approximately 98.5% of them found once; the top ten carry under 0.45%. The sample was naive CD4+ T cells sorted from blood. The receptor set was obtained from a young man in good health. The CDR3 runs from the conserved cysteine through the conserved F or W. Fields, in order: J gene, clone size, V gene, D gene, CDR3 protein, CDR3 DNA. The D gene is left open where the match is weak. Not every row has a clone size; where given, it reads once, few, many or a size class.

j_gene: TRBJ2-3
abundance: NA
v_gene: TRBV9
d_gene: TRBD2
CDR3aa: CASSESGGSTDTQYF
CDR3nt: TGTGCCAGCAGCGAGAGCGGGGGAAGCACAGATACGCAGTATTTT

j_gene: TRBJ2-3
abundance: NA
v_gene: TRBV19
d_gene: NA
CDR3aa: CASSKGQGHTDTQYF
CDR3nt: TGTGCCAGTAGCAAGGGGCAGGGGCACACAGATACGCAGTATTTT

j_gene: TRBJ2-7
abundance: once
v_gene: TRBV18
d_gene: NA
CDR3aa: CASSPKDSLTYEQYF
CDR3nt: TGTGCCAGCTCGCCTAAAGACAGTCTAACCTACGAGCAGTACTTC

j_gene: TRBJ2-7
abundance: NA
v_gene: TRBV14
d_gene: NA
CDR3aa: CASSQDPGTYEQYF
CDR3nt: TGTGCCAGCAGCCAAGACCCAGGGACCTACGAGCAGTACTTC

j_gene: TRBJ2-7
abundance: NA
v_gene: TRBV7-9
d_gene: TRBD2
CDR3aa: CASSPGLAGSREQYF
CDR3nt: TGTGCCAGCAGCCCGGGACTAGCGGGATCTCGGGAGCAGTACTTC

j_gene: TRBJ1-2
abundance: NA
v_gene: TRBV28
d_gene: NA
CDR3aa: CASSSATPLYRGYTF
CDR3nt: TGTGCCAGCAGCTCCGCGACGCCCCTTTATCGAGGCTACACCTTC

j_gene: TRBJ1-5
abundance: NA
v_gene: TRBV5-8
d_gene: NA
CDR3aa: CASSHYNQPQHF
CDR3nt: TGTGCCAGCAGCCACTATAATCAGCCCCAGCATTTT

j_gene: TRBJ2-7
abundance: NA
v_gene: TRBV29-1
d_gene: TRBD2
CDR3aa: CSAVTSGSIYEQYF
CDR3nt: TGCAGCGCCGTGACTAGCGGGAGTATCTACGAGCAGTACTTC

j_gene: TRBJ1-4
abundance: NA
v_gene: TRBV28
d_gene: NA
CDR3aa: CASSLTQGGFGEKLFF
CDR3nt: TGTGCCAGCAGTTTGACCCAGGGAGGGTTTGGAGAAAAACTGTTTTTT

j_gene: TRBJ2-7
abundance: few
v_gene: TRBV2
d_gene: TRBD2
CDR3aa: CASSATGTSDYEQYF
CDR3nt: TGTGCCAGCAGCGCGACCGGGACTAGCGACTACGAGCAGTACTTC

j_gene: TRBJ2-1
abundance: NA
v_gene: TRBV6-1
d_gene: TRBD2
CDR3aa: CASKRTSGYNEQFF
CDR3nt: TGTGCCAGCAAGAGGACTAGCGGGTACAATGAGCAGTTCTTC

j_gene: TRBJ2-2
abundance: NA
v_gene: TRBV6-1
d_gene: NA
CDR3aa: CASSEATLGGELFF
CDR3nt: TGTGCCAGCAGTGAAGCCACCCTCGGGGGGGAGCTGTTTTTT

j_gene: TRBJ2-7
abundance: NA
v_gene: TRBV19
d_gene: TRBD2
CDR3aa: CASSPGLAKSSTYEQYF
CDR3nt: TGTGCCAGTAGCCCGGGACTAGCCAAGTCTTCTACCTACGAGCAGTACTTC

j_gene: TRBJ2-7
abundance: NA
v_gene: TRBV6-5
d_gene: NA
CDR3aa: CASSYFEEQYF
CDR3nt: TGTGCCAGCAGTTACTTTGAAGAGCAGTACTTC

j_gene: TRBJ2-7
abundance: NA
v_gene: TRBV11-2
d_gene: NA
CDR3aa: CASSLGGSAVNYEQYF
CDR3nt: TGTGCCAGCAGCTTAGGGGGCTCCGCGGTAAACTACGAGCAGTACTTC

j_gene: TRBJ2-1
abundance: once
v_gene: TRBV29-1
d_gene: TRBD2
CDR3aa: CSGGLAGAQGGEQFF
CDR3nt: TGCAGCGGCGGACTAGCGGGAGCGCAGGGGGGTGAGCAGTTCTTC

j_gene: TRBJ2-5
abundance: NA
v_gene: TRBV10-3
d_gene: TRBD1
CDR3aa: CAIGTGQGRETQYF
CDR3nt: TGTGCCATCGGGACAGGGCAGGGTAGGGAGACCCAGTACTTC

j_gene: TRBJ1-2
abundance: NA
v_gene: TRBV29-1
d_gene: NA
CDR3aa: CSVYGERGGYTF
CDR3nt: TGCAGCGTTTATGGCGAACGGGGTGGCTACACCTTC

j_gene: TRBJ1-5
abundance: NA
v_gene: TRBV10-3
d_gene: NA
CDR3aa: CAISEPPGGGNQPQHF
CDR3nt: TGTGCCATCAGTGAGCCCCCTGGGGGGGGCAATCAGCCCCAGCATTTT

j_gene: TRBJ2-1
abundance: once
v_gene: TRBV7-9
d_gene: NA
CDR3aa: CASSLADPGYNEQFF
CDR3nt: TGTGCCAGCAGCTTAGCTGATCCAGGCTACAATGAGCAGTTCTTC

j_gene: TRBJ2-1
abundance: once
v_gene: TRBV14
d_gene: NA
CDR3aa: CASSQDRRAEQFF
CDR3nt: TGTGCCAGCAGCCAAGATCGGAGAGCTGAGCAGTTCTTC

j_gene: TRBJ1-2
abundance: NA
v_gene: TRBV18
d_gene: TRBD1
CDR3aa: CASSPILTGEAGYTF
CDR3nt: TGTGCCAGCTCACCGATACTTACAGGGGAGGCTGGCTACACCTTC

j_gene: TRBJ1-5
abundance: NA
v_gene: TRBV5-4
d_gene: NA
CDR3aa: CASSLKGGGQPQHF
CDR3nt: TGTGCCAGCAGCTTAAAGGGGGGAGGTCAGCCCCAGCATTTT

j_gene: TRBJ2-2
abundance: NA
v_gene: TRBV7-3
d_gene: TRBD2
CDR3aa: CASSNHGLAGGPIGELFF
CDR3nt: TGTGCCAGCAGCAACCACGGACTAGCGGGAGGGCCGATCGGGGAGCTGTTTTTT

j_gene: TRBJ2-6
abundance: NA
v_gene: TRBV18
d_gene: NA
CDR3aa: CASSQGFENSGANVLTF
CDR3nt: TGTGCCAGCTCACAGGGCTTTGAAAACTCTGGGGCCAACGTCCTGACTTTC

j_gene: TRBJ1-5
abundance: NA
v_gene: TRBV7-2
d_gene: TRBD1
CDR3aa: CASSFEGQGNQPQHF
CDR3nt: TGTGCCAGCAGCTTCGAAGGACAGGGTAATCAGCCCCAGCATTTT

j_gene: TRBJ2-1
abundance: NA
v_gene: TRBV10-2
d_gene: NA
CDR3aa: CASSPIHEQFF
CDR3nt: TGCGCCAGCAGTCCGATCCATGAGCAGTTCTTC

j_gene: TRBJ2-7
abundance: NA
v_gene: TRBV5-1
d_gene: TRBD2
CDR3aa: CASSNSGASYEQYF
CDR3nt: TGCGCCAGCAGCAATAGCGGGGCCTCCTACGAGCAGTACTTC

j_gene: TRBJ2-7
abundance: NA
v_gene: TRBV27
d_gene: TRBD2
CDR3aa: CASSSPAGPPYEQYF
CDR3nt: TGTGCCAGCAGTTCCCCAGCGGGACCTCCCTACGAGCAGTACTTC

j_gene: TRBJ2-7
abundance: NA
v_gene: TRBV7-9
d_gene: TRBD1
CDR3aa: CASSSTRGGSRSRYEQYF
CDR3nt: TGTGCCAGCAGCTCCACCCGAGGGGGCTCAAGATCAAGATACGAGCAGTACTTC

j_gene: TRBJ1-1
abundance: NA
v_gene: TRBV11-2
d_gene: NA
CDR3aa: CASSLVGLDTEAFF
CDR3nt: TGTGCCAGCAGCTTAGTTGGGTTAGACACTGAAGCTTTCTTT

j_gene: TRBJ2-5
abundance: NA
v_gene: TRBV7-8
d_gene: NA
CDR3aa: CASSLDRLRETQYF
CDR3nt: TGTGCCAGCAGCTTAGACAGGTTAAGAGAGACCCAGTACTTC

j_gene: TRBJ2-7
abundance: NA
v_gene: TRBV21-1
d_gene: NA
CDR3aa: CASTFTGGVDEQYF
CDR3nt: TGTGCCAGCACTTTCACAGGGGGTGTGGACGAGCAGTACTTC

j_gene: TRBJ2-2
abundance: NA
v_gene: TRBV13
d_gene: NA
CDR3aa: CASSSRGFAGELFF
CDR3nt: TGTGCCAGCAGCTCCAGGGGATTTGCCGGGGAGCTGTTTTTT

j_gene: TRBJ2-1
abundance: NA
v_gene: TRBV10-3
d_gene: NA
CDR3aa: CAISESGLAKGVF
CDR3nt: TGTGCCATCAGTGAGTCGGGGCTAGCGAAAGGAGTCTTC

j_gene: TRBJ2-2
abundance: NA
v_gene: TRBV28
d_gene: NA
CDR3aa: CASSFTASTGELFF
CDR3nt: TGTGCCAGCAGCTTCACAGCCTCTACCGGGGAGCTGTTTTTT

j_gene: TRBJ1-4
abundance: NA
v_gene: TRBV2
d_gene: NA
CDR3aa: CASSLIRETNEKLFF
CDR3nt: TGTGCCAGCAGCCTCATCAGGGAAACTAATGAAAAACTGTTTTTT

j_gene: TRBJ2-1
abundance: NA
v_gene: TRBV18
d_gene: NA
CDR3aa: CASSLRGRDGEQFF
CDR3nt: TGTGCCAGCTCACTACGGGGGCGAGACGGTGAGCAGTTCTTC

j_gene: TRBJ2-7
abundance: NA
v_gene: TRBV12-1
d_gene: NA
CDR3aa: CASSPTSRDASSYEQYF
CDR3nt: TGTGCCAGCAGCCCCACATCCCGGGACGCCAGTTCCTACGAGCAGTACTTC

j_gene: TRBJ1-5
abundance: NA
v_gene: TRBV4-1
d_gene: TRBD1
CDR3aa: CASSQGRQGARGQPQHF
CDR3nt: TGCGCCAGCAGCCAAGGACGGCAGGGGGCAAGAGGACAGCCCCAGCATTTT

j_gene: TRBJ2-7
abundance: NA
v_gene: TRBV7-2
d_gene: NA
CDR3aa: CASSLGSGYEQYF
CDR3nt: TGTGCCAGCAGCTTGGGTAGCGGCTACGAGCAGTACTTC

j_gene: TRBJ2-1
abundance: NA
v_gene: TRBV29-1
d_gene: NA
CDR3aa: CSAAGRTYNEQFF
CDR3nt: TGCAGCGCCGCGGGGAGGACCTACAATGAGCAGTTCTTC

j_gene: TRBJ1-2
abundance: NA
v_gene: TRBV11-1
d_gene: TRBD1
CDR3aa: CASSLAAASGQFYGYTF
CDR3nt: TGTGCCAGCAGCTTAGCGGCCGCCTCGGGACAGTTCTATGGCTACACCTTC